Each of the 20 T cell receptor beta chains below was sequenced from the same sample in a study of brain metastases from non-small cell lung cancer. The table came from immunoSEQ multiplex PCR; TCRdb's copy has only in-frame clones and leaves some out. The table records about 8,000 clones, 70% to 90% of them present only once. The sequencing sample was made of primary lung tumor tissue. The receptors stem from a donor at least 40 years old with non-small cell lung cancer.

The V and J genes are TRBV7-9 and TRBJ2-3; 14 bases are shared with TRBD2. CDR1 is SEHNR and CDR2 is FQNEAQ in the germline V gene (reference sequence). The CDR3 loop spans 18 amino acids. J was trimmed by 3 bases and V by 5 bases; bases with no gene match: 10. DNA for the CDR3: TGTGCCAGCAGCCCACTAGGGACTAGCGGGGGAAGAACAGATACGCAGTATTTT. Translated, it gives CASSPLGTSGGRTDTQYF.

The chain combines TRBV6-1 with TRBJ1-5; D is unresolved. The germline V gene encodes CDR1 MNHNS and CDR2 SASEGT. There are 14 residues in the CDR3. V was cut by 2 bases and J by 6 bases, with 11 bases left in between. CDR3 bases: TGTGCCAGCAGTGAATTTGTGGAGGGTCAGCCCCAGCATTTT. It specifies CASSEFVEGQPQHF.

This clone was seen a few times. The V call is TRBV5-6, the J call TRBJ2-5; 9 bases match TRBD2. The germline V gene encodes CDR1 SGHDT and CDR2 YYEEEE. The CDR3 totals 15 residues. V lost 3 bases to trimming and J lost 5 bases; unmatched junction nucleotides: 8. The DNA of the CDR3 is TGTGCCAGCAGCTGGGGCGGGGGGGCGGTTGAGACCCAGTACTTC. Protein: CASSWGGGAVETQYF.

The V gene is TRBV18, the J gene TRBJ1-6; D gene uncertain. From germline, CDR1 is KGHSH and CDR2 LQKENI. There are 14 residues in the CDR3. The ends were cut back, 4 bases at V and 7 bases at J, with 11 bases in the middle. Written as DNA, the CDR3 is TGTGCCAGCTCACGCGGGCGGCCGAATTCACCCCTCCACTTT. Encoded protein: CASSRGRPNSPLHF.

V usage is TRBV20-1 and J usage is TRBJ2-7; D is perhaps TRBD1 (6 bases). Germline V gene lookup returns CDR1 DFQATT and CDR2 SNEGSKA (reference sequence). V was clipped by 3 bases and J by 8 bases, with 11 bases between them. This CDR3 has 11 residues. The CDR3 sequence is CSARQGYKQYF. The CDR3 DNA sequence: TGCAGTGCTAGGCAGGGGTACAAGCAGTACTTC.

This clone was seen more than once but under ten times. The same CDR3 arises from other DNA sequences in this sample as well. This CDR3 is CASSELRGNTEAFF. The CDR3 nucleotides are TGTGCCAGCAGTGAACTTAGGGGGAACACTGAAGCTTTCTTT. The J gene is TRBJ1-1, the V gene TRBV2; a possible D gene is TRBD1 (5 bases). V shed 2 bases and J shed 1 base, with 8 bases lying between them. Germline-derived CDR1 and CDR2 are SNHLY and FYNNEI. The CDR3 contains 14 residues.

The chain recombines TRBV28 with TRBJ2-2; tentatively, D is TRBD2 (6 bases). The CDR3 contains 17 residues. CDR1 is MDHEN and CDR2 is SYDVKM in the germline V gene. Between the trimmed V and J ends, which lost 6 bases and 7 bases, there was a span of 24 bases. The CDR3 sequence is CASRLGVGGGQVGELFF. As DNA, the CDR3 is TGTGCCAGCAGACTCGGGGTAGGAGGAGGGCAGGTCGGGGAGCTGTTTTTT. Based on the CDR3 plus reference TRBV28 and TRBJ2-2, the full variable domain is DVKVTQSSRYLVKRTGEKVFLECVQDMDHENMFWYRQDPGLGLRLIYFSYDVKMKEKGDIPEGYSVSREKKERFSLILESASTNQTSMYLCASRLGVGGGQVGELFFGEGSRLTVL.

The V call is TRBV4-3, the J call TRBJ2-3; TRBD2 matches 14 bases. CDR3 length equals 16 residues. V was pared by 4 bases and J by 6 bases, with 6 bases of the junction left unmatched. Germline lookup yields CDR1 LGHNA and CDR2 YSLEER. The CDR3 nucleotides are TGCGCCAGCAGCCCTCGGACTAGCGGGGGGAGTGATACGCAGTATTTT. It specifies CASSPRTSGGSDTQYF.

The CDR3, as DNA: TGTGCCAGTAGTATAGGAGCGGGGCGACTTTACGAGCAGTACTTC. Translation gives CASSIGAGRLYEQYF. The chain employs TRBV19 and TRBJ2-7; 7 nucleotides agree with TRBD2. This CDR3 is built from 15 residues. The V gene end was trimmed by 1 base and the J gene end by 4 bases; junction bases not matched to a gene: 7. Germline loops: CDR1 LNHDA, CDR2 SQIVND (reference sequence). The full variable domain, in which reference TRBV19 and TRBJ2-7 provide the parts outside the CDR3, is DGGITQSPKYLFRKEGQNVTLSCEQNLNHDAMYWYRQDPGQGLRLIYYSQIVNDFQKGDIAEGYSVSREKKESFPLTVTSAQKNPTAFYLCASSIGAGRLYEQYFGPGTRLTVT.

V usage is TRBV24-1 and J usage is TRBJ2-1; D unclear. The CDR3 contains 12 residues. Germline V CDR1 and CDR2: KGHDR, SFDVKD. Trimming stripped 7 bases from V and 6 bases from J, with 9 bases between. CDR3 region: CATRGLSNEQFF. CDR3 coding DNA: TGTGCCACCAGGGGCCTGAGCAATGAGCAGTTCTTC.

The chain has TRBV30 and TRBJ2-7, with D hard to call. CDR1 is GTSNPN and CDR2 is SVGIG in the germline V gene (reference sequence). Trimming removed 0 bases from V and 3 bases from J, with 9 bases in between. The CDR3 has 13 residues. The CDR3 protein is CAWSVPPSYEQYF. The CDR3 region has the DNA TGTGCCTGGAGTGTACCGCCCAGCTACGAGCAGTACTTC.

The chain couples TRBV24-1 to TRBJ1-6; no firm D call. Germline V lookup: CDR1 KGHDR, CDR2 SFDVKD. V shed 2 bases and J shed 8 bases, with 15 bases lying between them. The CDR3 loop spans 16 amino acids. The CDR3 here is CATSDYWSSTDSPLHF. In nucleotides, the CDR3 is TGTGCCACCAGTGATTACTGGTCCAGCACGGATTCACCCCTCCACTTT.

This CDR3 reads CASSQGAGGQFF. CDR3 nucleotides: TGTGCCAGCAGCCAAGGAGCTGGAGGGCAGTTCTTC. The chain links TRBV14 to TRBJ2-1, with D possibly matching TRBD2 (5 bases). The length of the CDR3 is 12 residues. V lost 1 base and J 12 bases, leaving 10 bases between the germline ends. The germline gives CDR1 SGHDN, CDR2 FVKESK.

The chain recombines TRBV11-3 with TRBJ2-1, with D perhaps matching TRBD2 (5 bases). This CDR3 contains 14 residues. CDR1 and CDR2 from the germline V gene are SGHNT and YENEEA. V shed 1 base and J shed 7 bases, with 11 bases lying between them. The DNA for the CDR3 is TGTGCCAGCAGCTTAGCGGGGTACACGAATGAGCAGTTCTTC. Translating it yields CASSLAGYTNEQFF.

This clone came up a few times. The chain carries TRBV5-1 and TRBJ2-3; D is uncertain. CDR1 and CDR2 (germline): SGHRS, YFSETQ. Trimming removed 3 bases at V and 3 bases at J, with 5 bases between. The CDR3 is made up of 12 amino acids. The chain's CDR3 is CASSWGTDTQYF. CDR3 sequence (DNA): TGCGCCAGCAGCTGGGGTACAGATACGCAGTATTTT.

The chain uses TRBV4-3 and TRBJ1-4, with 8 bases fitting TRBD1. The ends lost 0 bases at V and 11 bases at J; junction bases unmatched: 11. Germline CDR1 LGHNA, CDR2 YSLEER. The length of the CDR3 is 16 residues. The CDR3 sequence: CASSQDFGTGFGKLFF. Written as DNA, the CDR3 is TGCGCCAGCAGCCAAGATTTTGGGACAGGTTTCGGGAAACTGTTTTTT.

The chain employs TRBV12-3 or TRBV12-4 and TRBJ2-5, with D possibly TRBD1 on 7 matching bases. CDR3 length equals 13 residues. The V end lost 6 bases, the J end lost 5 bases, and 13 bases lay between the germline ends. This chain's CDR3 is CASSPQGRETQYF. For the CDR3, the DNA is TGTGCCAGCAGCCCACAGGGGAGGGAGACCCAGTACTTC.

The rearrangement joins TRBV5-6 to TRBJ2-3, with a tentative D call TRBD1 (6 bases). Trimming stripped 3 bases from V and 2 bases from J, with 13 bases between. Germline-derived CDR1 and CDR2 are SGHDT and YYEEEE. CDR3 length: 15 residues. CDR3 nucleotides: TGTGCCAGCAGCTCTTCAGGGGACAACACAGATACGCAGTATTTT. Encoded protein: CASSSSGDNTDTQYF.

The chain carries TRBV29-1 and TRBJ2-1; 10 bases line up with TRBD2. This CDR3 is built from 15 residues. Trimming took 6 bases from V and 6 from J; bases not matched to a gene: 11. Germline V gives CDR1 SQVTM, CDR2 ANQGSEA. The CDR3 loop is CSVGKLAGGGNEQFF. As DNA, the CDR3 is TGCAGCGTCGGAAAGTTAGCGGGGGGTGGCAATGAGCAGTTCTTC.

The chain combines TRBV19 with TRBJ1-4; no definite D call. The CDR3 has 15 amino acids. CDR1 is LNHDA, CDR2 SQIVND, per germline (reference sequence). The CDR3 nucleotides are TGTGTTAGTATTGACGGCTTCGCAACTAATGAAAAACTGTTTTTT. Translating it yields CVSIDGFATNEKLFF.